One and the same sample provided the 26 T cell receptor beta chains below, sequenced in a study of shared clonotypes between healthy human individuals. CD45RO-negative, CCR7-selected cells formed the naive CD8 fraction, which excluded terminally differentiated effector memory CD45RA+ cells. The repertoire was sequenced with immunoSEQ multiplex PCR; TCRdb's copy has only in-frame clones and lacks some. The table includes about 2.1 million clones, around 93% detected once. The sequenced sample consisted of naive CD8+ T cells from PBMCs. Every receptor here comes from a man between 18 and 35 years old in good health. Some clones in this sample may be carry-over from other donors' samples.

V gene TRBV19 combines with J gene TRBJ2-1; D call uncertain. Germline assignment: CDR1 LNHDA and CDR2 SQIVND (reference sequence). CDR3 length equals 15 residues. V shed 8 bases and J shed 0 bases, with 14 bases lying between them. CDR3 nucleotides: TGTGCCAGTGGCGACTCTTCGAGCTCCTACAATGAGCAGTTCTTC. Residues: CASGDSSSSYNEQFF.

The genes are TRBV2 and TRBJ1-2; 9 bases align to TRBD1. CDR3 length: 18 residues. With 3 bases clipped from V and 6 bases from J, the junction kept 17 bases outside the gene matches. CDR1 is SNHLY, CDR2 FYNNEI, per germline. The CDR3 region is CASSERTGVRYSYDGYTF. The DNA for the CDR3 is TGTGCCAGCAGTGAGAGGACAGGGGTCCGTTACTCCTATGATGGCTACACCTTC.

The CDR3 DNA reads TGTGCCAGCACCTCAATAGTATCCGACAATGAGCAGTTCTTC. Protein product: CASTSIVSDNEQFF. This chain connects TRBV7-9 to TRBJ2-1; no firm D call. The V end was cut by 7 bases, the J end by 5 bases, with 15 bases between. The CDR3 runs 14 residues. Germline V lookup: CDR1 SEHNR, CDR2 FQNEAQ (reference sequence).

This clone was counted a few times. CDR3 residues: CASSRAAGELFF. The CDR3 DNA follows: TGTGCCAGCAGTCGGGCGGCCGGGGAGCTGTTTTTT. V usage is TRBV7-9 and J usage is TRBJ2-2; D is uncertain. The CDR3 totals 12 residues. From germline, CDR1 is SEHNR and CDR2 FQNEAQ (reference sequence). Trimming stripped 6 bases from V and 6 bases from J, with 8 bases between.

The DNA of the CDR3 is TGTGCCAGCAGCTCCTCCCCCCAGCGGGTGTCCTACGAGCAGTACTTC. Protein sequence: CASSSSPQRVSYEQYF. V usage is TRBV7-6 and J usage is TRBJ2-7; the D gene is possibly TRBD2 (6 bases). CDR1 is SGHVS, CDR2 FNYEAQ, per germline. Trimming shortened V by 4 bases and J by 1 base, and 17 bases separated the two germline ends. The CDR3 is 16 residues long.

This chain's CDR3 is CSHRQSNTGELFF. Here the CDR3 DNA reads TGCAGCCATCGTCAATCGAACACCGGGGAGCTGTTTTTT. This chain connects TRBV29-1 to TRBJ2-2; D gene uncertain. Germline V gene data show CDR1 as SQVTM and CDR2 as ANQGSEA. This CDR3 is built from 13 residues. V shed 8 bases and J shed 0 bases, with 10 bases lying between them.

The chain uses TRBV7-9 and TRBJ2-1; tentative D call: TRBD2 (6 bases). In germline, CDR1 is SEHNR, CDR2 FQNEAQ (reference sequence). The CDR3 sequence is 16 residues long. Trimming left V 6 bases short and J 3 bases short, with 18 bases between. The CDR3 spells CASRHGTGVIYNEQFF. CDR3 DNA: TGTGCCAGCAGACACGGGACGGGAGTGATCTACAATGAGCAGTTCTTC.

In this sample, this clone turned up once. The chain combines TRBV9 with TRBJ1-1; perhaps TRBD1 as D (5 bases). The V gene's germline CDR1 is SGDLS and CDR2 YYNGEE. Trimming pared 1 base from V and 4 bases from J, leaving 11 bases between. CDR3 length: 14 amino acids. CDR3 protein: CASSVMGVGTEAFF. DNA of the CDR3: TGTGCCAGCAGCGTAATGGGGGTCGGCACTGAAGCTTTCTTT.

The table lists this clone with a few counts. The chain combines TRBV27 with TRBJ1-1; the match to TRBD1 covers 9 bases. Per germline, CDR1 MNHEY and CDR2 SMNVEV (reference sequence). The CDR3 consists of 14 residues. The V and J ends lost 8 bases and 6 bases, in that order; junction bases with no gene match: 10. In DNA form, the CDR3 reads TGTGCCAGCGCAGTCGGACAGGGGTATTCTGAAGCTTTCTTT. Translating it yields CASAVGQGYSEAFF.

The chain recombines TRBV28 with TRBJ1-1; D call uncertain. The V and J ends lost 5 bases and 4 bases respectively, with 14 bases between them. This CDR3 contains 14 residues. Per germline, CDR1 MDHEN and CDR2 SYDVKM. CDR3 protein: CASSLGGPVTEAFF. The CDR3 DNA reads TGTGCCAGCAGTCTAGGAGGGCCCGTCACTGAAGCTTTCTTT. The full variable domain, its missing parts supplied by reference TRBV28 and TRBJ1-1, is DVKVTQSSRYLVKRTGEKVFLECVQDMDHENMFWYRQDPGLGLRLIYFSYDVKMKEKGDIPEGYSVSREKKERFSLILESASTNQTSMYLCASSLGGPVTEAFFGQGTRLTVV.

The rearrangement joins TRBV11-3 to TRBJ2-3, with a possible D match to TRBD2 (5 bases). This CDR3 region has 15 residues. V was trimmed by 4 bases and J by 0 bases, leaving 11 bases between them. Germline V gene data show CDR1 as SGHNT and CDR2 as YENEEA. The CDR3 sequence: CASSSGLTSTDTQYF. In DNA, the CDR3 is TGTGCCAGCAGCTCCGGACTTACTAGCACAGATACGCAGTATTTT.

This clone showed up just a few times. The sample has other DNA sequences that encode this CDR3 too. This sequence joins TRBV5-6 and TRBJ1-1, with 7 bases that match TRBD1. CDR3 length equals 13 residues. V was clipped by 0 bases and J by 4 bases; unmatched bases: 0. Per the germline V gene, CDR1 is SGHDT and CDR2 is YYEEEE. CDR3 protein: CASSLDRGTEAFF. Written as DNA, the CDR3 is TGTGCCAGCAGCTTGGACAGGGGCACTGAAGCTTTCTTT.

V is TRBV4-1 and J is TRBJ2-1; 9 bases map to TRBD2. Trimming at V came to 1 base and at J to 9 bases, leaving 16 bases not matched to a gene. This CDR3 has 18 residues. Germline V gives CDR1 MGHRA, CDR2 YSYEKL. The CDR3 coding sequence is TGCGCCAGCAGCCAAGCGCTCGGGGGTAGCGGGAGCTTGGGTGAGCAGTTCTTC. Encoded protein: CASSQALGGSGSLGEQFF.

This rearrangement joins TRBV5-6 to TRBJ2-7, with 9 positions matching TRBD1. Germline V CDR1 and CDR2: SGHDT, YYEEEE. This CDR3 spans 14 amino acids. Trimming cost V 2 bases and J 5 bases; bases outside gene matches: 5. In DNA, the CDR3 is TGTGCCAGCAGCTTTGGGACAGGGCGCGACGAGCAGTACTTC. Amino acid sequence: CASSFGTGRDEQYF.

Points on this clone: Other DNA sequences within the sample encode an identical CDR3. The chain recombines TRBV27 with TRBJ2-5, with unresolved D. Germline loops: CDR1 MNHEY, CDR2 SMNVEV (reference sequence). Trimming stripped 6 bases from V and 3 bases from J, with 11 bases between. This CDR3 has 13 amino acids. This CDR3 is CASSLLAEETQYF. CDR3 nucleotides: TGTGCCAGCAGCCTTCTTGCCGAAGAGACCCAGTACTTC.

The genes are TRBV6-1 and TRBJ2-2; TRBD1 agrees at 7 bases. Germline CDR1 and CDR2: MNHNS and SASEGT. The J segment lost 1 base and the V segment lost 3 bases, leaving 2 bases of the junction unmatched. CDR3 length: 15 amino acids. The CDR3 reads CASSDGTVNTGELFF. In DNA, the CDR3 is TGTGCCAGCAGTGACGGGACAGTGAACACCGGGGAGCTGTTTTTT.

The chain has TRBV15 and TRBJ2-7, with D perhaps being TRBD1 or TRBD2 (5 bases each). The V end was cut by 1 base, the J end by 2 bases, with 18 bases between. Per germline, CDR1 LNHNV and CDR2 YYDKDF (reference sequence). The CDR3 is 17 amino acids. In nucleotides, the CDR3 is TGTGCCACCAGCAGAGGGGGCCGGCTGGGGGTAGCCTACGAGCAGTACTTC. The encoded protein is CATSRGGRLGVAYEQYF.

The chain carries TRBV4-3 and TRBJ2-1; no reliable D call. This CDR3 is 14 amino acids long. CDR1 LGHNA and CDR2 YSLEER come from the germline V gene. Trimming left V 0 bases short and J 7 bases short, with 10 bases between. CDR3 nucleotide sequence: TGCGCCAGCAGCCAAGATACCGGCGAAAATGAGCAGTTCTTC. It specifies CASSQDTGENEQFF.

The V call is TRBV15, the J call TRBJ2-5, with no clear D. Germline V gene lookup returns CDR1 LNHNV and CDR2 YYDKDF (reference sequence). This CDR3 is built from 14 residues. V was trimmed by 4 bases and J by 5 bases, leaving 14 bases between them. CDR3 region: CATSKGQPVETQYF. The CDR3 nucleotides read TGTGCCACCAGCAAAGGGCAGCCGGTGGAGACCCAGTACTTC.

This sequence joins TRBV2 and TRBJ1-3; weak D call: TRBD1 (5 bases). The CDR3 is made up of 19 amino acids. Germline assignment: CDR1 SNHLY and CDR2 FYNNEI. V lost 3 bases to trimming and J lost 5 bases, with 26 bases between them. The DNA for the CDR3 is TGTGCCAGCAGTGATGGGGCCTCGGAAGTGCGCCTCGGAAGAAACACCATATATTTT. Protein product: CASSDGASEVRLGRNTIYF.

This chain uses TRBV27 with TRBJ2-5, with D maybe TRBD2 (6 bases). Trimming cost V 4 bases and J 9 bases, with 21 bases left between them. The CDR3 extends over 15 amino acids. Germline CDR1 is MNHEY and CDR2 is SMNVEV (reference sequence). CDR3 amino acids: CASSSEETASGAQYF. In nucleotides, the CDR3 is TGTGCCAGCAGTTCCGAGGAGACAGCTTCGGGGGCCCAGTACTTC.

In regard to this clone: The same CDR3 is also encoded by other DNA sequences in this sample. The J gene is TRBJ2-7, the V gene TRBV2, with 10 bases lining up with TRBD2. CDR3 length equals 14 residues. The germline CDR1 and CDR2 sequences are SNHLY and FYNNEI. Trimming cost V 3 bases and J 6 bases; bases outside gene matches: 5. CDR3 bases: TGTGCCAGCAGTGAGGGGCTAGCGGGAGTCGAGCAGTACTTC. Its translation: CASSEGLAGVEQYF.

The chain recombines TRBV19 with TRBJ2-7; 9 bases map to TRBD2. Looked up from germline, CDR1 is LNHDA and CDR2 is SQIVND (reference sequence). The CDR3 has 17 amino acids. V lost 5 bases, J lost 1 base, and 12 bases stayed unmatched. CDR3 residues: CASSPDGGTSLSYEQYF. For the CDR3, the DNA is TGTGCCAGTAGTCCGGACGGTGGGACTAGCCTATCCTACGAGCAGTACTTC.

V is TRBV9 and J is TRBJ1-5; TRBD1 might be the D (6 bases). The ends were cut back, 4 bases at V and 2 bases at J, with 10 bases in the middle. The CDR3 is made up of 14 amino acids. Per germline, CDR1 SGDLS and CDR2 YYNGEE. CDR3 in DNA: TGTGCCAGCAGCCCAGGGGTTGGCAATCAGCCCCAGCATTTT. Encoded protein: CASSPGVGNQPQHF.

V gene TRBV5-1 combines with J gene TRBJ1-4; D is possibly TRBD1 (6 bases). This CDR3 contains 17 residues. Looked up from germline, CDR1 is SGHRS and CDR2 is YFSETQ. With 3 bases removed from V and 5 bases from J, the gap between germline ends came to 20 bases. The CDR3 sequence: CASSSVPGHSSNEKLFF. CDR3 bases: TGCGCCAGCAGCTCTGTCCCGGGACATAGTTCGAATGAAAAACTGTTTTTT.

This sequence joins TRBV29-1 and TRBJ2-2; D tentatively reads TRBD1 or TRBD2 (6 bases each). Germline V gene sequence: CDR1 SQVTM, CDR2 ANQGSEA. Between the trimmed V and J ends, which lost 1 base and 6 bases, there was a span of 15 bases. CDR3 length equals 15 residues. The CDR3 bases are TGCAGCGTTGAAGGGACGTGGGGGGCAGCCGGGGAGCTGTTTTTT. This sequence encodes CSVEGTWGAAGELFF.